These 14 T cell receptor beta chains came from one sample sequenced in a study of beta chain features in type 1 diabetes (dated by TCRdb to the late 2010s). To prepare the library, the immunoSEQ multiplex PCR assay was applied. All of the isolated RNA was reverse transcribed with the High Capacity cDNA Reverse Transcription Kit, so expressed TCRB transcripts were sequenced. TCRdb took this table from immuneACCESS and kept in-frame rearrangements with V and J called. Such tables lack part of the clones; where checked against another copy, unresolved V genes explain under half of the gap, and the rest is unexplained. This sample gives tens of thousands of clones in total; 60% to 80% of them show up just once. The ten top clones hold approximately 2.1% of the sample. The sequenced sample was Tregs from blood. This specimen's cell subset or site label, interpreted: regulatory CD4+ T cells. These TCRs come from a woman aged 35 to 49 in good health.

This chain links TRBV5-6 with TRBJ1-2; 7 bases match TRBD1. V lost 3 bases and J lost 14; bases outside the gene matches: 10. The CDR3 contains 12 residues. The germline V gene encodes CDR1 SGHDT and CDR2 YYEEEE. The chain's CDR3 is CASSWGTVRATF. The DNA of the CDR3 is TGTGCCAGCAGCTGGGGGACAGTTAGGGCGACCTTC.

The rearrangement joins TRBV18 to TRBJ2-7; TRBD2 aligns across 11 bases. This CDR3 spans 17 amino acids. Germline loops: CDR1 KGHSH, CDR2 LQKENI. J gave up 7 bases and V 4 bases, and 15 bases lay outside the gene matches. In DNA, the CDR3 is TGTGCCAGCTCACTTTCAACTAGCGGGGGTGGTTTGGAAGAGCAGTACTTC. Protein sequence: CASSLSTSGGGLEEQYF.

Worth noting for this clone: At one of its ends the junction is not consistent with the germline gene, which may arise from a read error. V is TRBV9 and J is TRBJ2-2, with 9 nucleotides matching TRBD1. Germline assignment: CDR1 SGDLS and CDR2 YYNGEE. The CDR3 is 17 residues long. Here the CDR3 reads CASTVSTGTGPPGELFF. CDR3 sequence (DNA): TGTGCCAGCACCGTATCAACGGGGACAGGGCCCCCCGGGGAGCTGTTTTTT.

This clone was found a few times. One junction end disagrees with the germline gene, perhaps due to a read error. The identical CDR3 is also encoded by other nucleotide sequences in the sample. The J gene is TRBJ2-7, the V gene TRBV7-8; no reliable D call. CDR1 and CDR2 from the germline V gene are SGHVS and FQNEAQ. The CDR3 is made up of 11 amino acids. Written as DNA, the CDR3 is TGCGCCAGCAGCGAGGCATACGAGCAGTACTTC. This translates into CASSEAYEQYF.

The chain employs TRBV5-1 and TRBJ2-2, with D possibly being TRBD2 (5 bases). This CDR3 region has 13 residues. CDR1 and CDR2 (germline): SGHRS, YFSETQ. Trimming stripped 2 bases from V and 8 bases from J, with 10 bases between. CDR3 sequence reads: CASSLGAGGELFF. The CDR3 DNA follows: TGCGCCAGCAGCTTAGGCGCGGGTGGGGAGCTGTTTTTT.

The rearrangement joins TRBV5-1 to TRBJ2-7; D gene uncertain. Trimming left V 0 bases short and J 0 bases short, with 13 bases between. The CDR3 length is 16 residues. The germline V gene has CDR1 SGHRS and CDR2 YFSETQ. CDR3: CASSLVPGTSSYEQYF. CDR3 sequence (DNA): TGCGCCAGCAGCTTGGTTCCAGGCACGAGCTCCTACGAGCAGTACTTC.

J is TRBJ1-3 and V is TRBV5-1, with D perhaps TRBD1 (6 bases). This CDR3 contains 13 residues. Trimming shortened V by 0 bases and J by 9 bases, and 10 bases separated the two germline ends. The germline CDR1 and CDR2 sequences are SGHRS and YFSETQ. CDR3 sequence (DNA): TGCGCCAGCAGCTTGGAGGGGGTCGGCACCATATATTTT. Amino acid sequence: CASSLEGVGTIYF.

The gene calls are TRBV6-1 and TRBJ2-3; 7 bases agree with TRBD1. The germline V gene encodes CDR1 MNHNS and CDR2 SASEGT. V shed 5 bases, J shed 2 bases, and the junction held 7 bases outside the gene matches. CDR3 size: 15 residues. The CDR3 loop reads CASSRDSRLTDTQYF. The DNA of the CDR3 is TGTGCCAGCAGTCGGGACAGCCGTCTCACAGATACGCAGTATTTT.

The CDR3 sequence: CASGRTGTSGGARGNEQFF. In DNA form, the CDR3 reads TGCGCCAGCGGGAGAACCGGGACTAGCGGGGGGGCCCGTGGAAATGAGCAGTTCTTC. The rearrangement links TRBV5-1 to TRBJ2-1; 16 bases match TRBD2. Per germline, CDR1 SGHRS and CDR2 YFSETQ. The CDR3 is 19 residues long. V dropped 7 bases and J dropped 7; count of bases not matched to a gene: 17.

J is TRBJ1-4 and V is TRBV19; 9 nucleotides line up with TRBD1. The V gene's germline CDR1 is LNHDA and CDR2 SQIVND (reference sequence). After removal of 6 bases from V and 1 base from J, the junction contained 3 bases not matched to a gene. This CDR3 is built from 15 residues. The CDR3 region is CASRHRGQTNEKLFF. CDR3 DNA: TGTGCCAGTAGACACAGGGGGCAAACTAATGAAAAACTGTTTTTT.

This clone was detected only once. The rearrangement links TRBV5-1 to TRBJ2-6, with D tentatively TRBD1 (6 bases). This CDR3 is 19 amino acids long. CDR1 and CDR2 from the germline V gene are SGHRS and YFSETQ. The V end was cut by 4 bases, the J end by 6 bases, with 26 bases between. CDR3 nucleotides: TGCGCCAGCAGCACCGGACAGTTACCAGTCTCTCTGGAGGCCAACGTCCTGACTTTC. As protein: CASSTGQLPVSLEANVLTF. Variable domain in full (rest from reference TRBV5-1 and TRBJ2-6): KAGVTQTPRYLIKTRGQQVTLSCSPISGHRSVSWYQQTPGQGLQFLFEYFSETQRNKGNFPGRFSGRQFSNSRSEMNVSTLELGDSALYLCASSTGQLPVSLEANVLTFGAGSRLTVL.

The rearrangement joins TRBV7-8 to TRBJ2-1, with a tentative D call TRBD1 (6 bases). V lost 3 bases to trimming and J lost 0 bases, with 15 bases between them. The V gene's germline CDR1 is SGHVS and CDR2 FQNEAQ. This CDR3 contains 17 residues. CDR3 residues: CASSFRPGVSSYNEQFF. CDR3 coding DNA: TGTGCCAGCAGCTTCAGACCAGGGGTATCCTCCTACAATGAGCAGTTCTTC.

This clone was seen just once. The CDR3 region is CASSQVAGKGSGELFF. The CDR3 DNA sequence: TGTGCCAGCAGCCAAGTCGCGGGCAAGGGATCCGGGGAGCTGTTTTTT. The chain combines TRBV14 with TRBJ2-2, with D perhaps matching TRBD2 (5 bases). Germline-derived CDR1 and CDR2 are SGHDN and FVKESK. Trimming stripped 1 base from V and 6 bases from J, with 15 bases between. This CDR3 is built from 16 residues.

This clone came up once. This rearrangement joins TRBV15 to TRBJ2-5, with TRBD1 identical over 9 bases. J was trimmed by 5 bases and V by 1 base; bases with no gene match: 8. Germline assignment: CDR1 LNHNV and CDR2 YYDKDF (reference sequence). The length of the CDR3 is 16 residues. This chain's CDR3 is CATSRVTGGGWETQYF. CDR3 DNA: TGTGCCACCAGCAGAGTAACAGGGGGCGGATGGGAGACCCAGTACTTC. Combining the CDR3 with reference TRBV15 and TRBJ2-5 gives the whole variable domain DAMVIQNPRYQVTQFGKPVTLSCSQTLNHNVMYWYQQKSSQAPKLLFHYYDKDFNNEADTPDNFQSRRPNTSFCFLDIRSPGLGDTAMYLCATSRVTGGGWETQYFGPGTRLLVL.